This T cell receptor beta chain stems from a study of CXCR3-negative and CXCR3-positive naive CD8 T cells. Findings and limits, study-wide: CXCR3-negative and CXCR3-positive naive cells shared comparable TRBV-TRBJ usage, but memory cells did not. Comparably high diversity was seen in both naive subsets, and much lower diversity in memory CD8+ cells. A higher hydrophobicity marked the TRB CDR3s of CXCR3-positive naive cells versus CXCR3-negative naive cells.

Remarks on this clonotype: Its antigen is as yet unknown.

All TRB cDNA libraries came from 5' RACE performed with UMI labels. TCRdb re-called the 5' RACE reads and shows each CDR3 protein once, DNA omitted. In total, the table holds approximately 100,000 distinct CDR3 sequences. CDR3 size: 13 residues. The germline gives CDR1 SGHAT, CDR2 FQNNGV. The V call is TRBV11-2, the J call TRBJ1-1; TCRdb names TRBD1, which stays unverified in the absence of DNA. Sequences were obtained from naive CXCR3- CD8+ T cells from blood. Subset in this sample: CD45RO-CCR7+CD27+CD95- naive CD8+ T cells lacking CXCR3 (TNR3-). The clonotype comes from a human donor in good health. Some clones in this sample may be carry-over from other donors' samples. This CDR3 is CASRQTGDTEAFF.